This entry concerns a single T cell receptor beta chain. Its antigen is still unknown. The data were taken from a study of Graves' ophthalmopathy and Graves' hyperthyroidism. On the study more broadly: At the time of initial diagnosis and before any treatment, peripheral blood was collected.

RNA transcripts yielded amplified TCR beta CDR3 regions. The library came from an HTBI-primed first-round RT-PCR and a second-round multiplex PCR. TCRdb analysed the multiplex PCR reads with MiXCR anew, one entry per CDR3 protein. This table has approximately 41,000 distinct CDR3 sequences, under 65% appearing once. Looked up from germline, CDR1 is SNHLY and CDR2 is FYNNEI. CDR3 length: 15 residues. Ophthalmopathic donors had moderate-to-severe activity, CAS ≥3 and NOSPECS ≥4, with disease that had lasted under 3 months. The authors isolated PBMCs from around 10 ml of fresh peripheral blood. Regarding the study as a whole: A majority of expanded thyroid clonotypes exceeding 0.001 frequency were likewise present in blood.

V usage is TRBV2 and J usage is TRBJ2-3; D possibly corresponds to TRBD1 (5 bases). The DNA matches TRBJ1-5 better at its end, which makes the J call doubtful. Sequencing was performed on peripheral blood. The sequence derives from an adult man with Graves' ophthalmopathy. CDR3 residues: CASTPGLADSNTQHF. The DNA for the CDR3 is TGTGCCAGCACACCGGGACTAGCGGACTCAAATACCCAGCATTTT.